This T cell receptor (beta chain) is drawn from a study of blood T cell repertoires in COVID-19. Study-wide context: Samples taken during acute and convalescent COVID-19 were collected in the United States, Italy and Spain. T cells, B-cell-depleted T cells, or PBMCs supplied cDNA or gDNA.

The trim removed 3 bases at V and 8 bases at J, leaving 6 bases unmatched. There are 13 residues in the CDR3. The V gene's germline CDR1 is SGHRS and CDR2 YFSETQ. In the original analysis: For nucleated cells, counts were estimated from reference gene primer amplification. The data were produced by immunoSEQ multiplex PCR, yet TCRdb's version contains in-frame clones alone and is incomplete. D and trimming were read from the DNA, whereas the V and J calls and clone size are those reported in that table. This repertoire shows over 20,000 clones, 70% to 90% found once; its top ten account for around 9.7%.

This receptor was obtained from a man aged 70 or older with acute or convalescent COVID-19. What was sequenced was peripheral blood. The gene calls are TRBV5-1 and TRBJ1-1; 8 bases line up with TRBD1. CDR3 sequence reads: CASSSVGQGEAFF. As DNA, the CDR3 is TGCGCCAGCAGCTCGGTTGGACAGGGCGAAGCTTTCTTT.